This T cell receptor (beta chain) was obtained from a study of shared clonotypes between healthy human individuals. About the study: Serving as donors were a couple of women and three men, whose ages spanned 18 to 49. Findings of the study overall: When compared with the clonotypes that were shared by all four sorted-subset donors, the non-shared clonotypes turned out to have lower generation probabilities. Across a handful of donors, naive CD4 shared around 5.3%, naive CD8 about 3.2%, memory CD4 roughly 2.4%, memory CD8 0.4%.

The V gene end was trimmed by 6 bases and the J gene end by 5 bases; junction bases not matched to a gene: 15. The CDR3 loop spans 17 amino acids. The germline CDR1 and CDR2 sequences are LNHDA and SQIVND (reference sequence). In the original analysis: Filtering differed since immunoSEQ provided only junctions, with no quality scores. Profiled with immunoSEQ multiplex PCR; TCRdb holds only in-frame clones, not every one. V, J and clone size derive from that table, while D and trimming were established from the DNA sequence. Of millions of clones listed, just over 90% are singletons. Worth noting for this clone: Its antigen is undetermined.

The source material was naive CD4+ T cells sorted from blood. Subset described: CD45RA+ positively selected. The rearrangement joins TRBV19 to TRBJ2-5; TRBD2 aligns across 10 bases. This TCR was sampled from a man aged 18 to 29 in good health. The CDR3 loop is CASRRTSSGSTKETQYF. The CDR3, as DNA: TGTGCCAGTAGACGAACCTCTAGCGGGAGTACGAAGGAGACCCAGTACTTC.